This entry is about one T cell receptor beta chain. There is no known antigen for this receptor. No base quality information exists; no much larger clone differs at one position. The data stem from a study of cytomegalovirus exposure and HLA in healthy donors (dated by TCRdb to 2015 to 2018). Looking at the study overall: According to an earlier analysis of 587 of the donors, 150 million to 200 million T cells yielded 95 million to 140 million unique TCR beta sequences and about 300 Gb of sequence data. About 300 gigabases of sequencing data and around 85 million unique TCR sequences made up an early release that covered approximately 620 HLA-typed donors. The genetic ancestry cluster associated with self-reported Caucasian donors included 81% of the 300 to 450 genotyped donors. The study aimed to test whether cataloging public T cell receptors could reveal signatures of past pathogen exposure. The T cell repertoires of some 670 subjects were profiled by immunosequencing and related to cytomegalovirus serostatus. Along with the roughly 670-subject first cohort, a separate validation cohort of over 90 different subjects was used. The study combined high-throughput TCR immunosequencing, statistical association of individual TCRs with disease status, and machine learning to predict cytomegalovirus infection status. A later analysis re-examined previously published TCR beta repertoires from more than 650 donors and added high-resolution HLA genotyping to investigate patterns of TCR occurrence. Rather than using new phenotypic data, the later analysis identified candidate immune exposures from TCR beta sequences and from how often those sequences occurred across donors. An earlier analysis of fewer than 750 of the donors used high-throughput TCR beta sequencing to judge whether each TCR beta V gene segment behaved as functional or pseudogenic. Donor age, sex, ethnicity and CMV serostatus were compiled together with the repertoire data. A later genetic analysis used genome-wide SNP genotypes for about 65% of the 666 donors, treating that subset as a discovery cohort. All discovery cohort repertoires had been generated using a single sequencing platform. Both class I and class II loci were covered by HLA typing, at four-digit resolution. Typing coverage differed by locus: A, B, C, DRB1 and DQB1 were typed in roughly 629-630 donors, DQA1 in 500 to 550, DPA1 in around 580, and DPB1 in just under 490. Because of strong linkage in the cohort, five DR-DQ haplotypes were treated as single units for association and clustering. Among about 370 genotyped donors of the cohort, an average of roughly 230,000 unique TCR beta nucleotide sequences was sequenced per donor, of which about 19% were non-productive. On the study overall, not on this receptor specifically: The cohort was sequenced for TCR beta chains only, and without alpha or paired-chain data the features that could be detected were limited. In an earlier analysis of around 500 of the donors, most TCR beta V segments appeared in productive rearrangements about 87% or about 30% of the time, broadly matching IMGT annotations. Because some donors lacked HLA typing at each locus, the association tests relied only on the typed subset. A cluster of highly shared sequence variants was judged likely to be a technical artifact of the sequencing pipeline. In both the original and validation cohorts, the classifier was reported to diagnose cytomegalovirus status with high specificity and sensitivity. In a later analysis, HLA-associated TCR beta chains showed more clonal expansion and lower generation probabilities than non-associated chains that were equally common. Most TCR sequences were observed very rarely across donors, whereas some public TCRs were present in many individuals. CMV serostatus was the only immune exposure information available for the cohort. The earlier analysis of nearly 600 of the donors excluded roughly 16 rarely observed V segments, including chromosome 9 orphons, because counts were too low. Linkage disequilibrium might explain the correlated functional status among segregating V segments, but an unknown experimental factor could not be ruled out. Strong co-occurrence of HLA alleles, especially DR and DQ, made assigning TCR associations to individual alleles difficult. Specific HLA alleles were associated with over 15,000 TCR beta sequences at a false discovery rate of 0.05 in a later analysis. A few of the identified cytomegalovirus-associated TCR beta chains were confirmed in vitro to be specific for cytomegalovirus antigens. The authors suggested that the approach could potentially be generalized to other disease states and immunological phenotypes. According to a later analysis, TCR association rates differed among HLA loci, with DRB1 alleles showing the most associated TCRs and HLA-C alleles showing the fewest. According to a later analysis, parvovirus B19, influenza, CMV and Epstein-Barr virus appeared linked to several top co-occurrence clusters. A later genetic analysis associated a missense DCLRE1C variant with V-gene and J-gene trimming of TCR beta chains, and an independent cohort replicated the association. In a later analysis, most CMV-associated TCR beta chains were found to appear HLA-restricted, with HLA associations seemingly driven largely by CMV exposure. The 87-base-pair reads could not distinguish some IMGT-functional V segments, including TRBV6-2 and TRBV6-3, so those segments were excluded. Compared with the roughly 700-donor mean, donors in an Asian-associated ancestry cluster had fewer N-insertions in productive TCRs, according to a later genetic analysis. The study listed around 160 TCR beta chains as associated with cytomegalovirus. Roughly uniform sequencing depth across donors was assumed in presence/absence analyses, although this assumption may not hold. A further reported finding was that TCR beta sequences accurately predicted the HLA-A and HLA-B alleles for most subjects in the first cohort.

The cohort was made up of several hundred healthy bone marrow donors. All cohort members were sampled while nominally healthy, although unrecorded immune exposures were likely present. The donor was CMV seronegative and belonged to the group of 352 seronegative cohort members. Each donor provided a peripheral blood sample, and peripheral blood mononuclear cells were used for TCR beta sequencing. The Qiagen DNeasy Blood Extraction Kit was used to extract genomic DNA from the blood cell samples. Inclusive of the bounding cysteine and phenylalanine, the CDR3 is 16 residues long. Of the read, only the CDR3 DNA is kept; its 48 bases are in frame from base 1. Trimming accounts for 7 bases at V and 2 bases at J, while the number of junction bases matched to no gene is 14. The germline V gene specifies SQVTM as CDR1 and ANQGSEA as CDR2. Receptors were amplified or captured by the immunoSEQ multiplex PCR assay. A mixture of 60 forward primers for TCR Vbeta segments and 13 reverse primers for TCR Jbeta segments was used in the multiplex PCR. Amplification of the CDR3 region of rearranged TCR beta genes was performed with a multiplex PCR assay on genomic DNA. Amplified TCR beta libraries were sequenced as 87-base-pair reads on the Illumina HiSeq System. Processing in the source paper ran as follows. In a later analysis, roughly 80 million unique TCR beta chains were counted across the 500 to 850 repertoires, and roughly 10 million of these chains were shared by at least two donors. Raw reads were error-corrected and collapsed into unique sequences by a nearest-neighbor algorithm in which closely related sequences were merged to remove PCR and sequencing errors. V, D and J gene segments were assigned by aligning CDR3 sequences to IMGT reference sequences. For a sequence to be retained, a match of at least six nucleotides to both a V gene segment and a J gene segment was required. A rearrangement was called productive if the CDR3 had no stop codons and remained in frame with V and J, and every other rearrangement was called non-productive. CDR3 was defined according to IMGT convention as the region running from the second conserved V-encoded cysteine to the conserved J-encoded phenylalanine. Sequences without an unambiguous match to a single V gene segment were excluded from the earlier analysis of 500 to 700 of the donors. An earlier analysis of a few hundred of the donors classified V segments as functional when productive rearrangements were above 56.7% and as segregating when the standard deviation between donors was above 5%. A statistical classification framework was built to diagnose cytomegalovirus status from the catalog of TCR beta chain sequences. In a later analysis, TCR nucleotide sequences were compared against IMGT/GENE-DB human TR gene sequences so that V and J genes could be assigned. The TCRdist pipeline was used in a later analysis to assign CDR3 sequences and most-parsimonious VDJ recombination scenarios. A later analysis defined each TCR beta chain by its CDR3 amino acid sequence plus V-gene family, and excluded reads lacking a unique V-gene family. In a later analysis, approximately 640 highly shared, low-generation-probability nucleotide sequences were removed to address suspected cross-contamination and a sequencing artifact. In a later analysis, a clonal expansion index for each public chain was calculated from normalized within-repertoire ranks of inferred template counts. A later analysis computed generation probabilities with a VDJ recombination model fitted to out-of-frame rearrangements, and checked the results against IGoR. A later analysis scored TCR-TCR, TCR-HLA and TCR-CMV co-occurrence with hypergeometric tests, applying a repertoire-size bias correction to TCR pairs. False discovery rates were estimated in a later analysis by permuting HLA or CMV assignments 20 times. In a later analysis, co-occurring TCRs were grouped with DBSCAN, and TCRdist sequence similarity was added when clustering was performed within HLA-allele-positive subsets. Repertoires with fewer than 30,000 or more than 120,000 public chains were left out of co-occurrence clustering, as were four to six repertoires with anomalous nucleotide sharing. TCRdb re-hosts the immuneACCESS table, in-frame sequences only. Its copies lack some clones; in the studies checked, an unresolved V gene accounts for under half of them, and the cause for the rest is not known. V, J and clone size derive from that table, while D and trimming were established from the DNA sequence. Present in this sample are 100,000 to 150,000 clones, approximately 80% of which were seen just once. In total, the top ten clones hold 1% of the sample.

The receptor was isolated from a man aged 35 to 55 in good health and CMV-seronegative. The sequence is built from TRBV29-1 and TRBJ2-5; the junction holds 9 bases that match TRBD2. Specimen: PBMCs. The DNA sequence is given as TGCAGCGCCCAACCGGGTGGTAGCGGGAGACAAGAGACCCAGTACTTC. Translated, it gives CSAQPGGSGRQETQYF.